These 8 T cell receptor beta chains were sequenced from one sample in a study of molecular identifiers for immune sequencing clone quantification. TCRdb reanalysed the PCR reads using MiXCR and keeps one entry per CDR3 protein. Here the sample spans around 480,000 distinct CDR3 sequences, roughly 23% being singletons. Sequencing was carried out using naive CD8+ T cells from blood, with Jurkat cell RNA spiked in. The subset here: FACS-sorted CD8+CD4-CCR7+CD45RA+ naive T cells. All receptors come from a human donor in good health. Some libraries in this study had Jurkat cell RNA spiked in.

CDR3 nucleotides: TGCAGTGCTAGAGATAAGGAAGGCAGGGATAATGAAAAACTGTTTTTT. Residues: CSARDKEGRDNEKLFF. The chain combines TRBV20-1 with TRBJ1-4, with D tentatively TRBD1 (5 bases). CDR1 is DFQATT, CDR2 SNEGSKA, per germline (reference sequence). V lost 0 bases to trimming and J lost 4 bases, with 15 bases between them. The CDR3 runs to 16 residues.

The table lists this clonotype with many counts. CDR3 loop: CASSHPAKSSYEQYF. The CDR3 nucleotides read TGTGCCAGCAGCCATCCTGCGAAAAGCTCCTACGAGCAGTACTTC. The chain uses TRBV7-8 and TRBJ2-7, with D uncertain. Germline V gene data show CDR1 as SGHVS and CDR2 as FQNEAQ. The V end lost 5 bases, the J end lost 0 bases, and 14 bases lay between the germline ends. The CDR3 sequence is 15 residues long. Full variable domain (rest looked up from reference TRBV7-8 and TRBJ2-7): GAGVSQSPRYKVAKRGQDVALRCDPISGHVSLFWYQQALGQGPEFLTYFQNEAQLDKSGLPSDRFFAERPEGSVSTLKIQRTQQEDSAVYLCASSHPAKSSYEQYFGPGTRLTVT.

Details on this clonotype: This may be a read error, as it is one base from a much larger clone. The chain employs TRBV7-9 and TRBJ1-4; D may be TRBD1 (5 bases). Germline CDR1 reads SEHNR; CDR2 reads FQNEAQ (reference sequence). This CDR3 comprises 15 residues. Between the trimmed V and J ends, which lost 4 bases and 8 bases, there was a span of 17 bases. CDR3 sequence reads: CASSSIAGTLEKLFF. DNA for the CDR3: TGTGCCAGCAGCTCTATTGCCGGGACCCTCGAAAAACTGTTTTTT.

With respect to this clonotype: A much bigger clone sits one base away, suggesting this may be a read error. V gene TRBV19 combines with J gene TRBJ1-5; no reliable D call. The CDR3 spans 13 residues. Germline CDR1 LNHDA, CDR2 SQIVND (reference sequence). V lost 6 bases and J 7 bases, leaving 13 bases between the germline ends. In nucleotides, the CDR3 is TGTGCCAGTAGGGATGAGGATTGGCAGCCCCAGCATTTT. Translation gives CASRDEDWQPQHF.

This clonotype has at least ten counts. V is TRBV6-5 and J is TRBJ2-7, with TRBD2 identical over 9 bases. CDR3 size: 15 residues. Per the germline V gene, CDR1 is MNHEY and CDR2 is SVGAGI. V was pared by 0 bases and J by 9 bases, with 9 bases of the junction left unmatched. In DNA, the CDR3 is TGTGCCAGCAGTTACTCGGCTAGCGGGGTTACCGGGCAGTACTTC. It specifies CASSYSASGVTGQYF.

This clonotype appeared many times. This chain links TRBV7-9 with TRBJ2-3, with 7 bases identical to TRBD2. This CDR3 is built from 16 residues. The V gene end was trimmed by 4 bases and the J gene end by 4 bases; junction bases not matched to a gene: 11. Germline V gene sequence: CDR1 SEHNR, CDR2 FQNEAQ (reference sequence). In DNA, the CDR3 is TGTGCCAGCAGCTCGCATTGGCGGGAGTGGTCAGATACGCAGTATTTT. Encoded protein: CASSSHWREWSDTQYF.

This clonotype has a count of ten or more. The chain employs TRBV12-3 or TRBV12-4 and TRBJ2-3; 11 bases agree with TRBD1. The ends lost 1 base at V and 2 bases at J; junction bases unmatched: 5. CDR3 length equals 17 residues. CDR3: CASSLVRDRGSTDTQYF. CDR3 DNA sequence: TGTGCCAGCAGTTTAGTTCGGGACAGGGGGTCCACAGATACGCAGTATTTT.

This sequence joins TRBV7-2 and TRBJ2-2; D is unclear. The CDR3 length is 15 residues. V was pared by 5 bases and J by 3 bases, with 13 bases between. Looked up from germline, CDR1 is SGHTA and CDR2 is FQGNSA. For the CDR3, the DNA is TGTGCCAGCAGCCCTTCTGCCCTCTACACCGGGGAGCTGTTTTTT. The encoded protein is CASSPSALYTGELFF. Together with reference TRBV7-2 and TRBJ2-2, the CDR3 gives the full variable domain: GAGVSQSPSNKVTEKGKDVELRCDPISGHTALYWYRQSLGQGLEFLIYFQGNSAPDKSGLPSDRFSAERTGGSVSTLTIQRTQQEDSAVYLCASSPSALYTGELFFGEGSRLTVL.